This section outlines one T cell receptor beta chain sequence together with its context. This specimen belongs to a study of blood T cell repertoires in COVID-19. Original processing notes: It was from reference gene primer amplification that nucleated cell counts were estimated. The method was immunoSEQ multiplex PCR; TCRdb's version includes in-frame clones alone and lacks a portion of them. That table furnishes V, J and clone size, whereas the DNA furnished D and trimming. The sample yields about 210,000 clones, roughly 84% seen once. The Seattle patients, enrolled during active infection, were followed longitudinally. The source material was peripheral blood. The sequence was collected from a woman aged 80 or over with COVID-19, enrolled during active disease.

The CDR3 is CASSGLAGASDTQYF. The CDR3 DNA reads as TGTGCCAGCAGTGGACTAGCGGGGGCCTCAGATACGCAGTATTTT. The chain recombines TRBV2 with TRBJ2-3, with TRBD2 matching over 12 bases. With V trimmed by 4 bases and J by 4 bases, 3 bases remained unmatched. Germline CDR1 is SNHLY and CDR2 is FYNNEI. CDR3 length equals 15 residues.